What follows is one T cell receptor beta chain and its context. No antigen is known for it. Nothing much larger sits one base from this clone, and base qualities are not available. The entry originates in a study of blood T cell repertoires in COVID-19 (dated by TCRdb to the early 2020s). About the investigation overall: Collaborator samples came from the United States, Italy and Spain and covered acute and convalescent phases of COVID-19. The material from the prospective study consisted of cDNA or gDNA derived from T cells, B-cell-depleted T cells, or PBMCs. The dataset comprised deeply sampled blood TCRbeta repertoires from subjects exposed to, actively infected with, or recovered from COVID-19. The repertoires were made available in a free public database intended to serve as a resource for research on the immune response to SARS-CoV-2. The samples were drawn from the first 160 participants of the ongoing ImmuneRACE study and from roughly 1,300 subjects provided by 6 global collaborators. A de-identified subject ID, COVID-19 status, age in years and sex were almost always included in the sample metadata. Where available, HLA class I and class II types were taken from metadata supplied by the sample provider and were not determined by assay-based typing.

The immunoSEQ Assay, a bias-controlled multiplex PCR, was used to amplify TCRbeta CDR3 regions from genomic DNA. The study's own analysis went as follows. Within the assay, amplification of reference gene primers was used to estimate how many nucleated cells each sample contained. To quantify the absolute abundance of each unique TCRbeta CDR3 rearrangement, sequence reads were collapsed and filtered. For each sample, productive Simpson clonality was calculated as the square root of Simpson's diversity index across productive rearrangements. What TCRdb holds here is the immuneACCESS table cut down to in-frame rearrangements. Part of the clones is not present; checked against another copy, under half of the missing clones reflect an unresolved V gene, and the others are unexplained. Clone size and V and J calls were adopted from that table, with D and trimming inferred from the DNA. This sample holds around 310,000 clones; around 89% were observed only once. Jointly, the top ten make up 0.95% to 1.3% of the sample.

Summary of the overall study and its limitations: The quantity of clinical and demographic metadata differed by source and by participant and was supplied without curation.

In Seattle, one collaborating source enrolled patients while the infection was active and tracked those patients longitudinally over the course of disease. Each collaborating institution followed its own protocols to collect whole blood in K2EDTA tubes. For TCRbeta analysis, collaborators shipped samples as frozen whole blood, isolated PBMCs, or DNA extracted from either of those sample types. Deletion took 0 bases off V and 10 bases off J, with a span of 10 bases between the germline ends. Including cysteine and phenylalanine, the CDR3 has 13 amino acids. Just the 39-base CDR3 DNA is kept, in frame starting at base 1. Per the germline V gene, SGHTA is the CDR1 and FQGNSA is the CDR2.

Material: peripheral blood. The V gene is TRBV7-2 and the J gene is TRBJ2-1; the D region possibly corresponds to TRBD2 (6 bases align). The source of this sequence is a woman between 40 and 50 years old with COVID-19, enrolled during active disease. At the DNA level, the sequence is TGTGCCAGCAGCTTAGCGCGGGACGGCGAGCAGTTCTTC. This sequence encodes CASSLARDGEQFF.